This TCR beta chain came from a study of blood T cells in healthy people across ages (dated by TCRdb to between 2014 and 2016). Context from the whole study: In model experiments, roughly one uniquely barcoded TCR beta cDNA molecule per two T cells was captured by template switching. Using deep sequencing normalized with unique cDNA molecular identifiers, the study measured how TCR beta repertoire diversity changes with age. Using the same blood draw, the study looked at two additional independent replicas of 1 million unique cDNA reads for two donors, one aged 18 to 30 and the other aged 80 or older. The donors were split into four age groups: young (average 16 years), middle-aged (roughly 40), aged (more than 60) and long-lived (approximately 80). Donors of different ages were randomly distributed across sequencing lanes to avoid experimental bias.

The approximately 39 donors, aged roughly 6 to 90 years, were systemically healthy Caucasian individuals from Russia. Around 9.9 milliliters of peripheral blood were collected from each donor into EDTA-treated Vacutainer tubes. Ficoll-Paque density-gradient centrifugation was used to isolate PBMCs, with at least 6 million per sample. Trizol reagent was used to extract total RNA from the PBMCs, yielding at least 5 micrograms per sample. For every donor, flow cytometry on a PBMC aliquot measured the percentage of naive CD45RAhigh/CD27high T cells. This clonotype was counted at least ten times. The specificity of this receptor is unknown. Qualities for individual bases were not recorded, and no much larger clone is one base off. To prepare the library, 5' RACE was applied. Sequencer: Illumina HiSeq 2500. The second PCR ran for roughly 6 to 11 cycles and used a J-beta primer mix along with a sample-barcoded 5' primer. A unique molecular identifier was introduced onto each TCR beta cDNA molecule by a template-switch 5' adaptor carrying 12 random nucleotides. Each sample yielded at least 2.5 million CDR3-containing paired-end reads. All of the RNA was converted into first-strand cDNA using the Mint cDNA synthesis kit, with a TRBC-specific oligonucleotide serving as the primer. Following uracil-DNA glycosylase treatment, a first 18-cycle PCR with universal primers M1SS and BC2_uni_R was performed on all cDNA. Turning to the authors' computational methods: Normalization of each sample was performed by random selection of 1 million high-quality reads, each carrying a distinct molecular identifier. Reads with shared molecular identifiers were discarded instead of being binned into consensus sequences. MiTCR, with a Q25 quality threshold and the strictest error-elimination algorithm, was used for CDR3 identification, clonotype clustering and error correction. Lower-bound total TCR beta diversity was estimated with a nonparametric unseen species model using Euler transformation. TCRdb ran its own pipeline on the public reads, namely fastp trimming at Q25 and MiXCR clone calling, and kept in-frame beta chains. Each CDR3 protein gets just one entry, which takes the most common genes and DNA from the rows behind it. TCRdb's processing, not the study's, gives the V and J calls here. The sample records 550,000 to 650,000 distinct CDR3 sequences, approximately 30% of which are singletons. The ten top clones hold 15% to 19% of the sample.

Paper-wide results and their limitations: Conclusive comparison of naive and antigen-experienced compartments was prevented by the profiling of bulk unsorted PBMCs. Observed TCR beta diversity per million T cells fell roughly linearly with age, and a significant reduction was already apparent by age roughly 40. Estimates of total diversity from one million sequenced T cells were regarded as lower bounds and underestimates. Observed TCR beta diversity correlated strongly with the percentage of naive T cells measured by flow cytometry. Because donor CMV infection status was unknown, age-related changes in expanded clonotypes were potentially confounded. Compared with the aged group, the long-lived group had more naive CD4+ T cells, fewer expanded clones and increased TCR diversity, suggesting age selection.

The CDR3, from cysteine to phenylalanine, totals 16 residues. Only the CDR3 region is kept as DNA, spanning 48 bases read in frame from base 1. The germline V gene encodes CDR1 MNHNS and CDR2 SASEGT. Trimming removed 8 bases from V and 2 bases from J; the gene matches leave 8 bases unexplained. Recombination linked TRBV6-1 to TRBJ2-3; TRBD2 matches 12 bases in the middle. This clonotype was sampled from an elderly woman in good health. The sequencing input was blood. The CDR3 protein: CASWSRTSGVTDTQYF. The nucleotide sequence reads TGTGCCAGCTGGTCTCGGACTAGCGGGGTCACAGATACGCAGTATTTT.